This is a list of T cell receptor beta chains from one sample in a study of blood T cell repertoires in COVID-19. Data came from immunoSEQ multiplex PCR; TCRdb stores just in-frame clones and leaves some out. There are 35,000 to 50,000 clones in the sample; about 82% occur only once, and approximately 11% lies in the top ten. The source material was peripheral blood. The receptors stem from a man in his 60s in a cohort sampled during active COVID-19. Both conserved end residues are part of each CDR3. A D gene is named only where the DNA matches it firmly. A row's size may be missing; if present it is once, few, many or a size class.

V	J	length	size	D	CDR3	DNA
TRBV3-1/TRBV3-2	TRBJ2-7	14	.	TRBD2	CASSQAGGPHEQYF	TGTGCCAGCAGCCAAGCGGGGGGGCCCCACGAGCAGTACTTC
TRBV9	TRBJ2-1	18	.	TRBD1	CASSPRSGSGTGSNEQFF	TGTGCCAGCAGCCCTAGGAGCGGCTCAGGGACAGGGAGTAATGAGCAGTTCTTC
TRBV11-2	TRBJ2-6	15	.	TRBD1	CASTRTGAGANVLTF	TGTGCCAGCACCCGAACAGGGGCAGGGGCCAACGTCCTGACTTTC
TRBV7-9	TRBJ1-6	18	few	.	CASSLAHARVLDNSPLHF	TGTGCCAGCAGCTTAGCCCATGCCCGAGTCTTAGATAATTCACCCCTCCACTTT
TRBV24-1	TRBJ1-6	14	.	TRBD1	CATQGQGESSPLHF	TGTGCCACCCAAGGACAGGGTGAGAGTTCACCCCTCCACTTT
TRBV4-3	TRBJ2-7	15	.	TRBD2	CASSQDWGGAGEQYF	TGCGCCAGCAGCCAAGATTGGGGGGGTGCTGGGGAGCAGTACTTC
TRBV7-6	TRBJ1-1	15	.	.	CASISGGPGSSEAFF	TGTGCCAGCATCTCTGGGGGCCCGGGGTCTTCTGAAGCTTTCTTT
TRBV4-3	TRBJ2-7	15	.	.	CASSEETANPYEQYF	TGCGCCAGCAGCGAGGAGACCGCGAATCCCTACGAGCAGTACTTC
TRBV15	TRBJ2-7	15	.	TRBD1	CATSRAWDRAYEQYF	TGTGCCACCAGCAGAGCCTGGGACAGGGCCTACGAGCAGTACTTC
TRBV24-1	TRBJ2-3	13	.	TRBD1	CATQARGTDTQYF	TGTGCCACTCAAGCCAGGGGGACAGATACGCAGTATTTT
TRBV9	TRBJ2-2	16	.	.	CASSVATGSSTGELFF	TGTGCCAGCAGCGTAGCTACGGGGAGCAGCACCGGGGAGCTGTTTTTT
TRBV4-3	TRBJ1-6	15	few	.	CASSQDRGDNSPLHF	TGCGCCAGCAGCCAAGATCGGGGGGACAATTCACCCCTCCACTTT
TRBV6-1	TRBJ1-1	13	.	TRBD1	CASSEGGHTEAFF	TGTGCCAGCAGCGAAGGGGGCCACACTGAAGCTTTCTTT
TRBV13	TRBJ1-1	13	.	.	CASSSGQNTEAFF	TGTGCCAGCAGCTCGGGACAGAACACTGAAGCTTTCTTT
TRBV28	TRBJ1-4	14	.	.	CASSLTTGIKKLFF	TGTGCCAGCAGTTTGACTACAGGGATTAAAAAACTGTTTTTT
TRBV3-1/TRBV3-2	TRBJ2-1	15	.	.	CASSQVAQGPPEQFF	TGTGCCAGCAGCCAAGTGGCTCAGGGCCCTCCAGAGCAGTTCTTC
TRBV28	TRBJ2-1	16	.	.	CASSFLGFYSYNEQFF	TGTGCCAGCAGTTTCCTCGGGTTTTACTCCTACAATGAGCAGTTCTTC
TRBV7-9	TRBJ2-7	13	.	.	CASSLTGTYEQYF	TGTGCCAGCAGCTTGACAGGCACCTACGAGCAGTACTTC
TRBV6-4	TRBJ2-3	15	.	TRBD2	CASRMTSELTDTQYF	TGTGCCAGCAGAATGACTAGCGAGCTCACAGATACGCAGTATTTT
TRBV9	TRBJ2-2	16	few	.	CASSAQRYPNTGELFF	TGTGCCAGCAGCGCTCAACGGTATCCGAACACCGGGGAGCTGTTTTTT
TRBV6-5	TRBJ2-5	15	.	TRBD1	CASSPGTGGHETQYF	TGTGCCAGCAGCCCCGGGACAGGGGGACACGAGACCCAGTACTTC
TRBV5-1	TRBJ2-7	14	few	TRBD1	CASTPFGQGDEQYF	TGCGCCAGCACACCCTTTGGACAGGGTGACGAGCAGTACTTC
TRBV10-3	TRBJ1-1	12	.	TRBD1	CAISEVTGWAFF	TGTGCCATCAGTGAGGTGACAGGGTGGGCTTTCTTT
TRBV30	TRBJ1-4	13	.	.	CACLPPQEEKLFF	TGTGCCTGTTTACCCCCCCAAGAGGAAAAACTGTTTTTT
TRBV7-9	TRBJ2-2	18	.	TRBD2	CASSSVVLAGFHTGELFF	TGTGCCAGCAGCTCAGTGGTACTAGCGGGATTCCACACCGGGGAGCTGTTTTTT
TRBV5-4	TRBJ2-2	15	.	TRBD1	CASSPGQANTGELFF	TGTGCCAGCAGCCCTGGACAGGCGAACACCGGGGAGCTGTTTTTT
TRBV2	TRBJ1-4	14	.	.	CASSDQGPKEKLFF	TGTGCCAGCAGTGATCAGGGGCCTAAAGAAAAACTGTTTTTT
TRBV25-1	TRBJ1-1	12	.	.	CASIGGGTEAFF	TGTGCCAGCATCGGTGGGGGGACTGAAGCTTTCTTT
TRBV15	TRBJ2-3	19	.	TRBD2	CATSRDIEGAGVGTDTQYF	TGTGCCACCAGCAGAGATATTGAAGGTGCGGGGGTGGGCACAGATACGCAGTATTTT
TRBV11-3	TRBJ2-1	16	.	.	CASSPSDGSSYNEQFF	TGTGCCAGCAGCCCCTCGGACGGGAGCTCCTACAATGAGCAGTTCTTC
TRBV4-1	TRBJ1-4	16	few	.	CASSQSFLTENEKLFF	TGCGCCAGCAGCCAATCCTTTTTGACAGAAAATGAAAAACTGTTTTTT
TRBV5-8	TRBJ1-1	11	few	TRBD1	CASSGDRGAFF	TGTGCCAGCAGCGGAGACAGGGGAGCTTTCTTT
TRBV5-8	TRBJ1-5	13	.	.	CASSLQGVQPQHF	TGTGCCAGCAGTTTACAGGGTGTTCAGCCCCAGCATTTT
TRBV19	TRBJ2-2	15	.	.	CASSTAGLGTGELFF	TGTGCCAGTAGTACCGCAGGGTTAGGCACCGGGGAGCTGTTTTTT
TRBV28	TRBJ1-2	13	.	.	CASTLGADRGYTF	TGTGCCAGCACCCTTGGGGCGGACCGTGGCTACACCTTC
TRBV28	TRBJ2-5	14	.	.	CASKVVASGETQYF	TGTGCCAGCAAGGTTGTAGCGTCAGGAGAGACCCAGTACTTC
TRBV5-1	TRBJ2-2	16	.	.	CASSLVAQTNTGELFF	TGCGCCAGCAGCTTGGTGGCACAAACGAACACCGGGGAGCTGTTTTTT
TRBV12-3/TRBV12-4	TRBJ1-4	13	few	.	CASSLRQPGKLFF	TGTGCCAGCAGTTTACGACAACCAGGCAAACTGTTTTTT
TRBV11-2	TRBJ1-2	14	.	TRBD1	CASSSPTGGYGYTF	TGTGCCAGCAGCTCACCGACAGGGGGCTATGGCTACACCTTC
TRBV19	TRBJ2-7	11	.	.	CASGTFYEQYF	TGTGCCAGTGGGACATTCTACGAGCAGTACTTC
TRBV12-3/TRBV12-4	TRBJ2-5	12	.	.	CASSSLGETQYF	TGTGCCAGCAGTTCTCTCGGAGAGACCCAGTACTTC
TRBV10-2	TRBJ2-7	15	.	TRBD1	CASQNEGGRDHEQYF	TGCGCCAGCCAAAACGAAGGGGGCAGGGACCACGAGCAGTACTTC
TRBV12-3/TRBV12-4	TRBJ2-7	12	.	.	CASSRTPYEQYF	TGTGCCAGCAGTCGGACTCCCTACGAGCAGTACTTC
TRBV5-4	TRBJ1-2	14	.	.	CASTRGIQKDGYTF	TGTGCCAGCACCCGCGGGATTCAGAAGGATGGCTACACCTTC
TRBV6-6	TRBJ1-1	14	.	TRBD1	CASSRQGENTEAFF	TGTGCCAGCAGCAGACAGGGCGAGAACACTGAAGCTTTCTTT
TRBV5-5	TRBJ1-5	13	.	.	CASSLDPGQPQHF	TGTGCCAGCAGCTTGGATCCGGGTCAGCCCCAGCATTTT
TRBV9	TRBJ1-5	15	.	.	CASSVGGRSNQPQHF	TGTGCCAGCAGCGTCGGGGGAAGGAGCAATCAGCCCCAGCATTTT
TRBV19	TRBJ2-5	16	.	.	CASSAQPGPLGSTQYF	TGTGCCAGTAGTGCCCAGCCGGGTCCCCTAGGTTCGACCCAGTACTTC
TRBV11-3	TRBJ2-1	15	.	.	CASSPMLVRDNEQFF	TGTGCCAGCAGCCCGATGCTGGTCAGGGACAATGAGCAGTTCTTC
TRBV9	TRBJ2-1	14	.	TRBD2	CASSPGLAGHEQFF	TGTGCCAGCAGCCCGGGACTAGCGGGCCATGAGCAGTTCTTC
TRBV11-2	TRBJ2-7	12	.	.	CASWDVGGQQYF	TGTGCCAGTTGGGACGTCGGAGGGCAGCAGTACTTC
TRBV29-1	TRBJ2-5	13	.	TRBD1	CSVRQGARETQYF	TGCAGCGTCCGACAGGGGGCAAGAGAGACCCAGTACTTC
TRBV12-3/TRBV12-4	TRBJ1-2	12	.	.	CASRGASYGYTF	TGTGCCAGCAGAGGGGCCTCGTATGGCTACACCTTC
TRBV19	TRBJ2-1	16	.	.	CASSILGTAKGNEQFF	TGTGCCAGTAGTATTTTGGGCACCGCGAAGGGGAATGAGCAGTTCTTC
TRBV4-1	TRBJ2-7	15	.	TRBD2	CASSRSGDYSYEQYF	TGCGCCAGCAGCCGAAGCGGGGACTACTCCTACGAGCAGTACTTC
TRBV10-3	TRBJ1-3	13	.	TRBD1	CASEDRVEDTIYF	TGTGCCTCCGAGGACAGGGTAGAGGACACCATATATTTT
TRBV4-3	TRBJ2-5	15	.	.	CASSQDVGDGETQYF	TGCGCCAGCAGCCAAGACGTAGGGGATGGGGAGACCCAGTACTTC
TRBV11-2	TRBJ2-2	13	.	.	CASSTSHTGELFF	TGTGCCAGCAGCACGAGCCACACCGGGGAGCTGTTTTTT